A single sample is the source of the 8 T cell receptor beta chains below, sequenced in a study of neurological immune-mediated disorders. TCRdb ran MiXCR on the 5' RACE reads and lists one entry per CDR3 protein. The sample yields approximately 38,000 distinct CDR3 sequences, around 2.5% seen once. The sequencing input was PBMCs. The receptors were gathered from a man aged 45-60 years with multiple sclerosis.

As regards this clonotype: This could be a read error, since a much larger clone is one nucleotide away. This rearrangement joins TRBV7-2 to TRBJ1-4; the match to TRBD1 covers 7 bases. The CDR3 spans 14 residues. The germline gives CDR1 SGHTA, CDR2 FQGNSA. Unmatched junction bases numbered 4, after V lost 4 bases and J lost 5 bases. In DNA form, the CDR3 reads TGTACCAGCAGCTCGGGACAGCCAAATGAAAAACTGTTTTTT. It is translated as CTSSSGQPNEKLFF.

This clonotype was detected ten times or more. The chain employs TRBV7-8 and TRBJ2-1, with D perhaps TRBD2 (5 bases). The CDR3 is made up of 17 amino acids. Trimming took off 7 bases at V and 5 bases at J, with 24 bases between the two ends. Germline lookup yields CDR1 SGHVS and CDR2 FQNEAQ. CDR3 sequence: CASTPLLVGPRDNEQFF. As DNA, the CDR3 is TGTGCCAGCACCCCTCTGTTGGTCGGGCCGAGGGACAATGAGCAGTTCTTC.

This clonotype was recorded at least ten times. The chain combines TRBV6-6 with TRBJ2-3; D tentatively reads TRBD1 or TRBD2 (6 bases each). Trimming shortened V by 6 bases and J by 5 bases, and 21 bases separated the two germline ends. CDR1 is MNHNY and CDR2 is SVGAGI in the germline V gene (reference sequence). The CDR3 runs 16 residues. CDR3 in amino acids: CASSLGTGASLDTQYF. The CDR3 nucleotides read TGTGCCAGCAGCCTGGGCACGGGGGCGAGTTTAGATACGCAGTATTTT.

This clonotype was picked up many times. The chain carries TRBV20-1 and TRBJ2-7; D unresolved. The CDR3 sequence is 14 residues long. The V gene lost 1 base and the J gene lost 5 bases, with 15 bases spanning the gap. Germline loops: CDR1 DFQATT, CDR2 SNEGSKA (reference sequence). The CDR3 DNA reads TGCAGTGCTAGAGGGTATAGCTCGCAGCACGAGCAGTACTTC. Protein sequence: CSARGYSSQHEQYF.

This clonotype was observed many times. This rearrangement joins TRBV2 to TRBJ2-2, with D possibly being TRBD1 (6 bases). The V end lost 2 bases, the J end lost 2 bases, and 18 bases lay between the germline ends. This CDR3 spans 18 amino acids. Germline V gene sequence: CDR1 SNHLY, CDR2 FYNNEI. The CDR3 sequence is CASSEIEGVPLNTGELFF. The CDR3 DNA is TGTGCCAGCAGTGAAATTGAGGGGGTCCCCCTTAACACCGGGGAGCTGTTTTTT.

There are many counts of this clonotype. The V gene is TRBV20-1, the J gene TRBJ2-3; no reliable D call. Trimming stripped 2 bases from V and 6 bases from J, with 9 bases between. CDR3 length: 12 amino acids. The germline CDR1 and CDR2 sequences are DFQATT and SNEGSKA (reference sequence). CDR3 region: CSARSSEDTQYF. The CDR3 DNA sequence: TGCAGTGCTAGATCATCTGAGGATACGCAGTATTTT.

This clonotype has at least ten counts. The chain recombines TRBV6-6 with TRBJ2-7; TRBD1 agrees at 8 bases. Germline V gene lookup returns CDR1 MNHNY and CDR2 SVGAGI (reference sequence). V lost 2 bases, J lost 0 bases, and 3 bases stayed unmatched. CDR3 length: 15 residues. The CDR3 bases are TGTGCCAGCAGTTACCCTCAGGGGGCCTCCTACGAGCAGTACTTC. Translated, it gives CASSYPQGASYEQYF.

The table lists this clonotype with many counts. This chain uses TRBV5-6 with TRBJ2-5; D uncertain. CDR3 length: 11 amino acids. V was pared by 6 bases and J by 5 bases, with 8 bases between. Germline values: CDR1 SGHDT, CDR2 YYEEEE. For the CDR3, the DNA is TGTGCCAGCACCCGGAGCGAGACCCAGTACTTC. It yields the protein CASTRSETQYF.